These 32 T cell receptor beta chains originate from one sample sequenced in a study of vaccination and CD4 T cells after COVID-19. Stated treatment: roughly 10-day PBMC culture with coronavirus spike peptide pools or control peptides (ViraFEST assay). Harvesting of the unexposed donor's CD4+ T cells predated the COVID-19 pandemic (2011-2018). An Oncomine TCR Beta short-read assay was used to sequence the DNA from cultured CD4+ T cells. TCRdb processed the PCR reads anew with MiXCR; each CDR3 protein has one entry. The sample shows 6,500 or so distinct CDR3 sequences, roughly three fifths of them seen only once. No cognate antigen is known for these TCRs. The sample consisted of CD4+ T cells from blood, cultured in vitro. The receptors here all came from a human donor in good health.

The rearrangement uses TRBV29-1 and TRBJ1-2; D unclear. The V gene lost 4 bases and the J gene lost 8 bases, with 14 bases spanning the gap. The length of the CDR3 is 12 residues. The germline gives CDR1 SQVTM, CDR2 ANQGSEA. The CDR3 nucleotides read TGCAGCGTTGTAGTCGTAGGGTCAGGCTACACCTTC. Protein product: CSVVVVGSGYTF.

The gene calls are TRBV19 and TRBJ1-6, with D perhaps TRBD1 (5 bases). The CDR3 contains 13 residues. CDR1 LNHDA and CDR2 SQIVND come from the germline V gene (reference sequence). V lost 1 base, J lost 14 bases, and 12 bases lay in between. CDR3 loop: CASSIVRDGSLHF. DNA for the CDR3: TGTGCCAGTAGTATAGTGAGGGACGGATCCCTCCACTTT. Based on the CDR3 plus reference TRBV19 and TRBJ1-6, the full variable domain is DGGITQSPKYLFRKEGQNVTLSCEQNLNHDAMYWYRQDPGQGLRLIYYSQIVNDFQKGDIAEGYSVSREKKESFPLTVTSAQKNPTAFYLCASSIVRDGSLHFGNGTRLTVT.

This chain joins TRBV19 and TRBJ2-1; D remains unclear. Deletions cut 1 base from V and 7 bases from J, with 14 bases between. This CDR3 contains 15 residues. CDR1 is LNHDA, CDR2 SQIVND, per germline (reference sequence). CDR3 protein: CASSIVRPPRNEQFF. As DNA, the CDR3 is TGTGCCAGTAGTATAGTCCGTCCCCCGAGGAATGAGCAGTTCTTC.

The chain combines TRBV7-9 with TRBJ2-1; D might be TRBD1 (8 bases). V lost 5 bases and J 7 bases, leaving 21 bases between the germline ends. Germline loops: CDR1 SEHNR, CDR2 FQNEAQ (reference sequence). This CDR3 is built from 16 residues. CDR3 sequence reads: CASSSQGAGAVNEQFF. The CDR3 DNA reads TGTGCCAGCAGCAGTCAGGGGGCGGGAGCAGTGAATGAGCAGTTCTTC.

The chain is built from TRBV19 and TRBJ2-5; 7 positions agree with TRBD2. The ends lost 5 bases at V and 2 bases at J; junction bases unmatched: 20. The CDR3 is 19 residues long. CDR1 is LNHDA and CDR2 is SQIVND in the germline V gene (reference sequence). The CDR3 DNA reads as TGTGCCAGTAGTCCGGAATGGATAGGCGGGAGACGAAAGCAAGAGACCCAGTACTTC. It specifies CASSPEWIGGRRKQETQYF.

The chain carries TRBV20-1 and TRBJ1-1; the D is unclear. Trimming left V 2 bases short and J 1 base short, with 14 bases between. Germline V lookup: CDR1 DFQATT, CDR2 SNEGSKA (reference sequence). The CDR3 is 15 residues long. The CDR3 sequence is CSARPWTGSNTEAFF. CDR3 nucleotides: TGCAGTGCTAGACCTTGGACGGGTTCGAACACTGAAGCTTTCTTT.

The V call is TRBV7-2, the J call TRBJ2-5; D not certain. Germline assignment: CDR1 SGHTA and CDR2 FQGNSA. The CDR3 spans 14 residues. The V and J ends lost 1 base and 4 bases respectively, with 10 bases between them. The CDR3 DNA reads TGTGCCAGCAGCTTAGGATTAGTACTAGAGACCCAGTACTTC. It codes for CASSLGLVLETQYF.

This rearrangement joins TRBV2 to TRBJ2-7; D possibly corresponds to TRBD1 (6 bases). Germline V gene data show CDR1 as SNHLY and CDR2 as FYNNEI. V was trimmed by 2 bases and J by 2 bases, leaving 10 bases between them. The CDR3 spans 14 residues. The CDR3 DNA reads TGTGCCAGCAGTGAATCGGACAGAGCCTACGAGCAGTACTTC. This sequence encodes CASSESDRAYEQYF. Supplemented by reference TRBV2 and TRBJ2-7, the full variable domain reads EPEVTQTPSHQVTQMGQEVILRCVPISNHLYFYWYRQILGQKVEFLVSFYNNEISEKSEIFDDQFSVERPDGSNFTLKIRSTKLEDSAMYFCASSESDRAYEQYFGPGTRLTVT.

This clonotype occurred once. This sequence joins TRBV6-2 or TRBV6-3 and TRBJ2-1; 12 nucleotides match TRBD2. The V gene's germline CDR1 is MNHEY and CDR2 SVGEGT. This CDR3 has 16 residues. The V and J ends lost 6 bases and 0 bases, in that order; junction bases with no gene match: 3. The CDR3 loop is CASRGLAGSSYNEQFF. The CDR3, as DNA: TGTGCCAGCAGAGGACTAGCGGGGAGCTCCTACAATGAGCAGTTCTTC.

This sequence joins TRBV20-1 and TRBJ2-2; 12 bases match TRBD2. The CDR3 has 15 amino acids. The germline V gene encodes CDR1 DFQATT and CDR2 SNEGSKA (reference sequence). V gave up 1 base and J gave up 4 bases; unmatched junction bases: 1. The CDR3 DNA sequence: TGCAGTGCTAGAGTACTAGCGGGAGGCACCGGGGAGCTGTTTTTT. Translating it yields CSARVLAGGTGELFF.

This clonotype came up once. The DNA of the CDR3 is TGTGCCACCAGCAAGGGACGGGAAGAGACCCAGTACTTC. As protein: CATSKGREETQYF. This rearrangement joins TRBV15 to TRBJ2-5, with D possibly being TRBD1 or TRBD2 (5 bases each). Germline CDR1 is LNHNV and CDR2 is YYDKDF (reference sequence). The CDR3 consists of 13 residues. Deletions cut 4 bases from V and 3 bases from J, with 9 bases between.

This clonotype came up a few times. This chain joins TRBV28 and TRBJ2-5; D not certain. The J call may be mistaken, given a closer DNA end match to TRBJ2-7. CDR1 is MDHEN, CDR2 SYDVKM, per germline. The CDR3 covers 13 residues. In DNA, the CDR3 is TGTGCCAGCAGTTTCCCCGCCTCCTACGAGCAGTACTTC. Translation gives CASSFPASYEQYF.

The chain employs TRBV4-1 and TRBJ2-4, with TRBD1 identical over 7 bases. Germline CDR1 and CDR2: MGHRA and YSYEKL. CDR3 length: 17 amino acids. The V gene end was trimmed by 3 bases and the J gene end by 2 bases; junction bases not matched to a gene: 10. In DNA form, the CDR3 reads TGCGCCAGCAGCCAGGGGATTCTGACAGGGACCAAAAACATTCAGTACTTC. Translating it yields CASSQGILTGTKNIQYF.

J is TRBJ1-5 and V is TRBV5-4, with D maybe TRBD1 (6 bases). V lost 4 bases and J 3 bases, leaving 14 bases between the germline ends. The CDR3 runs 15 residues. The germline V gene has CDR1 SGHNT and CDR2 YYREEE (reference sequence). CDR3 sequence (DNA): TGTGCCAGCAGCGCGGGTGGGGGCTACAATCAGCCCCAGCATTTT. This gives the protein CASSAGGGYNQPQHF.

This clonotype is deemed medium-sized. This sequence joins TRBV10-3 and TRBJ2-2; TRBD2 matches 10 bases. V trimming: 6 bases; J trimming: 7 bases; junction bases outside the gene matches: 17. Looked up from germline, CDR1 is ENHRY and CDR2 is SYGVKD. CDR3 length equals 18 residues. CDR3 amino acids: CAIRDSSHTSGDHGELFF. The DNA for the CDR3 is TGTGCCATCAGGGACTCCTCTCACACTAGCGGGGATCACGGGGAGCTGTTTTTT.

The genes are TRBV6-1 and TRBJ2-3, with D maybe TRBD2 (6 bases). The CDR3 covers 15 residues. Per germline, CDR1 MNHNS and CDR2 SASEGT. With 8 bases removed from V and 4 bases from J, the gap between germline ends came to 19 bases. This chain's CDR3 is CASFTSEGRPDTQYF. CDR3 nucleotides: TGTGCCAGCTTTACTTCGGAGGGTAGACCAGATACGCAGTATTTT.

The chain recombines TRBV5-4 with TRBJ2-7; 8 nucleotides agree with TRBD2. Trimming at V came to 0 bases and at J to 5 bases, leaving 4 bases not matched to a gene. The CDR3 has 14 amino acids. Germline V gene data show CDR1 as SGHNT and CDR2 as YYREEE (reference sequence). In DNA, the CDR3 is TGTGCCAGCAGCTTGGCCGGGAGGGCCCACGAGCAGTACTTC. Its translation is CASSLAGRAHEQYF.

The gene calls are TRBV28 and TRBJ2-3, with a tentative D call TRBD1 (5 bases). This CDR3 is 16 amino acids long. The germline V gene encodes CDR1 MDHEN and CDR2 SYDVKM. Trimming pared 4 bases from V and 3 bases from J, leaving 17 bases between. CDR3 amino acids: CASSWGPDQETDTQYF. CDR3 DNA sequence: TGTGCCAGCAGTTGGGGCCCAGATCAGGAAACAGATACGCAGTATTTT.

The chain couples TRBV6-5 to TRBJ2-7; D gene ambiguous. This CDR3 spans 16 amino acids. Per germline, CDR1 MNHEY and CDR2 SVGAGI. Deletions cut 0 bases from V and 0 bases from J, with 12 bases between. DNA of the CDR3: TGTGCCAGCAGTTACTCTGGGCCAGTCAGCTCCTACGAGCAGTACTTC. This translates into CASSYSGPVSSYEQYF.

In DNA form, the CDR3 reads TGTGCCAGTAGTATTGCAGGGTTTGACACCGGGGAGCTGTTTTTT. Translation: CASSIAGFDTGELFF. The rearrangement uses TRBV19 and TRBJ2-2; tentative D call: TRBD1 (5 bases). Germline CDR1 LNHDA, CDR2 SQIVND (reference sequence). CDR3 length: 15 amino acids. V was pared by 3 bases and J by 3 bases, with 11 bases between.

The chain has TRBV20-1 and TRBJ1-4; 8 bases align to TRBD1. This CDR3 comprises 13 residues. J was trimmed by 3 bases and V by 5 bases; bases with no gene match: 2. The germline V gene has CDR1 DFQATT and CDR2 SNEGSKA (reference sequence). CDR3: CSAATGANEKLFF. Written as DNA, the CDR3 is TGCAGTGCTGCGACAGGGGCTAATGAAAAACTGTTTTTT.

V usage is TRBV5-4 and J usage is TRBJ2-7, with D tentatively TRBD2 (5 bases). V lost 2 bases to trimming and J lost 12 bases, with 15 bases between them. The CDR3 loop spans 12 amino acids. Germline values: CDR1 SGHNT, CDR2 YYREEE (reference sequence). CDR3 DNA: TGTGCCAGCAGCTTCCCCGGACTGAGTTGGTACTTC. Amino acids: CASSFPGLSWYF.

CDR3: CASSSRQAGGETQYF. The CDR3 nucleotides are TGTGCCAGCAGCTCTCGTCAGGCGGGCGGAGAGACCCAGTACTTC. The chain recombines TRBV7-8 with TRBJ2-5, with a weak D call TRBD2 (5 bases). CDR1 is SGHVS and CDR2 is FQNEAQ in the germline V gene. The CDR3 extends over 15 amino acids. Trimming removed 4 bases at V and 4 bases at J, with 16 bases between.

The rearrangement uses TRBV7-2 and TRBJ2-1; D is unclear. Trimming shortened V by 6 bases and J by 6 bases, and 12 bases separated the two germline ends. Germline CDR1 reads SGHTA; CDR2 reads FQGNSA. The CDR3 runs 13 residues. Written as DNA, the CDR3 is TGTGCCAGCAGAGAGCGTACGGGCAATGAGCAGTTCTTC. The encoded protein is CASRERTGNEQFF.

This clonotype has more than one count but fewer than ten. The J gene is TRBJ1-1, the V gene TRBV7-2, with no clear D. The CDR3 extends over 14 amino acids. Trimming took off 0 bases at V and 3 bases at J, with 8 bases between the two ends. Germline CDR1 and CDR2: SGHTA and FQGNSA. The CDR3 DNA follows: TGTGCCAGCAGCTTAGCCTTGAGCCACACTGAAGCTTTCTTT. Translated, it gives CASSLALSHTEAFF. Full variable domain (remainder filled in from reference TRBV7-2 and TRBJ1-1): GAGVSQSPSNKVTEKGKDVELRCDPISGHTALYWYRQSLGQGLEFLIYFQGNSAPDKSGLPSDRFSAERTGGSVSTLTIQRTQQEDSAVYLCASSLALSHTEAFFGQGTRLTVV.

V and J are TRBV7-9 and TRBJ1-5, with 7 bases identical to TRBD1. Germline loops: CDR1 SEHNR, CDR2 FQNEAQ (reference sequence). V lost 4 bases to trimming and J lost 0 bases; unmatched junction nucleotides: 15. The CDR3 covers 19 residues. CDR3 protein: CASSSGQAASANSNQPQHF. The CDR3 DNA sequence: TGTGCCAGCAGCTCCGGACAGGCGGCCTCGGCCAATAGCAATCAGCCCCAGCATTTT.

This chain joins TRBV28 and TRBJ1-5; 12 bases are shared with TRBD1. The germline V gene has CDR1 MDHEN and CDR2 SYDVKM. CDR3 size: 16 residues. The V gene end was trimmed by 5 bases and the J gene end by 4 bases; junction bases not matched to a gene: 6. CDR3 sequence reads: CASSRDRGLPNQPQHF. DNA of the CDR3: TGTGCCAGCAGTCGGGACAGGGGGCTCCCTAATCAGCCCCAGCATTTT.

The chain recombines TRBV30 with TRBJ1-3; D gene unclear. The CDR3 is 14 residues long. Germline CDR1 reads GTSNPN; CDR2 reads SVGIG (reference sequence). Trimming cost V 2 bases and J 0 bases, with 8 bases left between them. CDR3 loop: CAWSQAVSGNTIYF. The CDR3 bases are TGTGCCTGGAGTCAGGCAGTCTCTGGAAACACCATATATTTT.

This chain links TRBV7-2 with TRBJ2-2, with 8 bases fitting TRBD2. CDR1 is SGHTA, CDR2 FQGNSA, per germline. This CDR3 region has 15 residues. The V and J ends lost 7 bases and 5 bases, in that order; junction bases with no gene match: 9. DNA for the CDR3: TGTGCCAGCAAGTCGGGGGGGGGGCCGACCGGGGAGCTGTTTTTT. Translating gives CASKSGGGPTGELFF.

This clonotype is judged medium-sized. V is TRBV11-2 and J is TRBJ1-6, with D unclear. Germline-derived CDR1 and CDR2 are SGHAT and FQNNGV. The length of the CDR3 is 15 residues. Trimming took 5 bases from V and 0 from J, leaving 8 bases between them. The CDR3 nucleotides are TGTGCCAGCAGCAAACCCTTCTCCTATAATTCACCCCTCCACTTT. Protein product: CASSKPFSYNSPLHF.

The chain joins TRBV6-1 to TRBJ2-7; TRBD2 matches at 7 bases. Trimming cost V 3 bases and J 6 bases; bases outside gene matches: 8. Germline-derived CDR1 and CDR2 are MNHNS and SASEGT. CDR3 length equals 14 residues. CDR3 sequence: CASSEGGGETEQYF. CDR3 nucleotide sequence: TGTGCCAGCAGTGAGGGGGGGGGTGAAACCGAGCAGTACTTC.

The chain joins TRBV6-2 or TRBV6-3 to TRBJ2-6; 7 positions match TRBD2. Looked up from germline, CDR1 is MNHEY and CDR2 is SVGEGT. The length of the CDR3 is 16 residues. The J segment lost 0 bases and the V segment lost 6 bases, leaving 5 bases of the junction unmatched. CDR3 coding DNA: TGTGCCAGCAGGGAGGGAGGGAGCTCTGGGGCCAACGTCCTGACTTTC. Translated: CASREGGSSGANVLTF.